These 28 T cell receptor beta chains came from one sample sequenced in a study of cytomegalovirus exposure and HLA in healthy donors. It was with 60 Vbeta and 13 Jbeta primers that the PCR ran. Assay used: immunoSEQ multiplex PCR; TCRdb lists only in-frame clones, some missing. Counted here are around 150,000 clones, around 80% occurring once; the ten biggest clones make up roughly 6.2%. Specimen: PBMCs. The receptor set was obtained from a male donor in good health and CMV-seropositive.

This clone was found a few times. The CDR3 reads CASSEPSGGTEQFF. CDR3 DNA sequence: TGTGCCAGCAGTGAGCCTAGCGGGGGAACTGAGCAGTTCTTC. The chain is built from TRBV6-1 and TRBJ2-1; 10 nucleotides align to TRBD2. The CDR3 contains 14 residues. Looked up from germline, CDR1 is MNHNS and CDR2 is SASEGT. The junction had 5 bases not matched to a gene; V was cut back by 3 bases and J by 9 bases.

This rearrangement joins TRBV7-2 to TRBJ1-2; D is ambiguous. Trimming left V 2 bases short and J 6 bases short, with 10 bases between. Germline CDR1 and CDR2: SGHTA and FQGNSA. The CDR3 has 13 amino acids. CDR3 nucleotides: TGTGCCAGCAGCTTATTTCTCGGGGATGGCTACACCTTC. Encoded protein: CASSLFLGDGYTF.

The rearrangement uses TRBV9 and TRBJ1-4, with a weak D call TRBD1 (5 bases). The CDR3 contains 17 residues. Trimming took off 0 bases at V and 0 bases at J, with 12 bases between the two ends. Germline lookup yields CDR1 SGDLS and CDR2 YYNGEE. The CDR3 nucleotides read TGTGCCAGCAGCGTAGCCCAGGGAGGGGCAACTAATGAAAAACTGTTTTTT. Translated: CASSVAQGGATNEKLFF.

The chain couples TRBV7-6 to TRBJ2-7; TRBD1 might be the D (6 bases). CDR3 length: 18 residues. Trimming took 4 bases from V and 1 from J, leaving 23 bases between them. CDR1 SGHVS and CDR2 FNYEAQ come from the germline V gene. The CDR3 sequence is CASSSRQVGLGGSYEQYF. The CDR3 nucleotides are TGTGCCAGCAGCTCACGACAGGTAGGGCTAGGAGGATCCTACGAGCAGTACTTC.

This clone was seen a handful of times. This chain links TRBV7-9 with TRBJ2-7; unclear D gene. Trimming cost V 5 bases and J 7 bases, with 15 bases left between them. Germline V gives CDR1 SEHNR, CDR2 FQNEAQ (reference sequence). CDR3 length: 13 amino acids. In nucleotides, the CDR3 is TGTGCCAGCAGCACAATACGGGTAATGGAGCAGTACTTC. This encodes CASSTIRVMEQYF.

This clone was detected only once. CDR3 coding DNA: TGTGCCAGCAGTTCGGACTTAAACACCGGGGAGCTGTTTTTT. This codes for CASSSDLNTGELFF. This rearrangement joins TRBV28 to TRBJ2-2; possibly TRBD2 for D (5 bases). The V end was cut by 4 bases, the J end by 2 bases, with 8 bases between. Germline CDR1 and CDR2: MDHEN and SYDVKM. The CDR3 totals 14 residues. Looking up the rest from reference TRBV28 and TRBJ2-2 gives the full variable domain: DVKVTQSSRYLVKRTGEKVFLECVQDMDHENMFWYRQDPGLGLRLIYFSYDVKMKEKGDIPEGYSVSREKKERFSLILESASTNQTSMYLCASSSDLNTGELFFGEGSRLTVL.

The count of this clone is one. The rearrangement links TRBV19 to TRBJ2-3; 16 bases are shared with TRBD2. Germline lookup yields CDR1 LNHDA and CDR2 SQIVND (reference sequence). The CDR3 is 19 amino acids. J gave up 5 bases and V 0 bases, and 8 bases lay outside the gene matches. CDR3 region: CASSIDLAGLAGGIDTQYF. The CDR3 DNA follows: TGTGCCAGTAGTATAGATCTGGCGGGACTAGCGGGAGGGATAGATACGCAGTATTTT. The full variable domain, in which reference TRBV19 and TRBJ2-3 provide the parts outside the CDR3, is DGGITQSPKYLFRKEGQNVTLSCEQNLNHDAMYWYRQDPGQGLRLIYYSQIVNDFQKGDIAEGYSVSREKKESFPLTVTSAQKNPTAFYLCASSIDLAGLAGGIDTQYFGPGTRLTVL.

The gene calls are TRBV5-1 and TRBJ2-1; 7 bases align to TRBD2. V shed 3 bases and J 5 bases; nucleotides not matched to a gene: 8. Germline V gene data show CDR1 as SGHRS and CDR2 as YFSETQ. CDR3 length equals 15 residues. CDR3 protein: CASSSNRDYDNEQFF. The CDR3 nucleotides read TGCGCCAGCAGCTCGAACCGGGACTATGACAATGAGCAGTTCTTC. The full variable domain, with the rest looked up from reference TRBV5-1 and TRBJ2-1, is KAGVTQTPRYLIKTRGQQVTLSCSPISGHRSVSWYQQTPGQGLQFLFEYFSETQRNKGNFPGRFSGRQFSNSRSEMNVSTLELGDSALYLCASSSNRDYDNEQFFGPGTRLTVL.

This clone was counted a few times. As DNA, the CDR3 is TGTGCCAGCGCTCCTGGCGGGTTGAAACCCCAGCATTTT. Translated: CASAPGGLKPQHF. The rearrangement uses TRBV7-9 and TRBJ1-5; D ambiguous. The CDR3 loop spans 13 amino acids. With 8 bases removed from V and 10 bases from J, the gap between germline ends came to 18 bases. Germline lookup yields CDR1 SEHNR and CDR2 FQNEAQ (reference sequence).

V usage is TRBV6-5 and J usage is TRBJ2-7, with D perhaps TRBD2 (5 bases). The CDR3 loop spans 16 amino acids. The germline V gene has CDR1 MNHEY and CDR2 SVGAGI. Between the trimmed V and J ends, which lost 0 bases and 3 bases, there was a span of 15 bases. The CDR3 reads CASSYSFRLAHYEQYF. The CDR3 DNA sequence: TGTGCCAGCAGTTACTCTTTCCGGCTAGCCCACTACGAGCAGTACTTC.

This chain uses TRBV14 with TRBJ2-5, with TRBD1 matching over 7 bases. The V segment lost 1 base and the J segment 0 bases; nucleotides outside the gene matches: 5. This CDR3 has 16 residues. Germline lookup yields CDR1 SGHDN and CDR2 FVKESK. The CDR3 DNA reads as TGTGCCAGCAGCCAAGGGAACAGGGGCTACCAAGAGACCCAGTACTTC. This encodes CASSQGNRGYQETQYF. Full variable domain (rest looked up from reference TRBV14 and TRBJ2-5): EAGVTQFPSHSVIEKGQTVTLRCDPISGHDNLYWYRRVMGKEIKFLLHFVKESKQDESGMPNNRFLAERTGGTYSTLKVQPAELEDSGVYFCASSQGNRGYQETQYFGPGTRLLVL.

The chain joins TRBV7-2 to TRBJ2-3, with a tentative D call TRBD1 (5 bases). This CDR3 is built from 15 residues. The germline V gene has CDR1 SGHTA and CDR2 FQGNSA. The germline V and J ends were trimmed by 2 bases and 4 bases, with 13 bases remaining between them. The CDR3 nucleotides read TGTGCCAGCAGCTTAAGCTCAGGGTTCGCAGATACGCAGTATTTT. Translated: CASSLSSGFADTQYF.

The chain recombines TRBV5-1 with TRBJ2-3; TRBD2 matches 9 bases. After removal of 4 bases from V and 0 bases from J, the junction contained 9 bases not matched to a gene. CDR1 is SGHRS and CDR2 is YFSETQ in the germline V gene. CDR3 length: 17 residues. The DNA for the CDR3 is TGCGCCAGCAGCGTAGCTATAGCGGGAGCTAGCACAGATACGCAGTATTTT. Amino acid sequence: CASSVAIAGASTDTQYF.

The rearrangement joins TRBV27 to TRBJ1-2; unclear D gene. CDR1 and CDR2 (germline): MNHEY, SMNVEV (reference sequence). The V and J ends lost 4 bases and 8 bases respectively, with 8 bases between them. This CDR3 has 11 residues. CDR3 DNA: TGTGCCAGCAGTTCTGGAGGAGGCTACACCTTC. This codes for CASSSGGGYTF.

The rearrangement links TRBV19 to TRBJ2-5, with 9 bases identical to TRBD1. Germline CDR1 is LNHDA and CDR2 is SQIVND (reference sequence). The J segment lost 5 bases and the V segment lost 7 bases, leaving 8 bases of the junction unmatched. This CDR3 is built from 14 residues. This chain's CDR3 is CASTPGQGDETQYF. CDR3 sequence (DNA): TGTGCCAGTACCCCGGGACAGGGTGATGAGACCCAGTACTTC.

The V call is TRBV18, the J call TRBJ2-7; 8 bases align to TRBD2. Germline V lookup: CDR1 KGHSH, CDR2 LQKENI. V dropped 3 bases and J dropped 7; count of bases not matched to a gene: 26. This CDR3 spans 20 amino acids. The CDR3 reads CASSPARGISTSGPSGEQYF. CDR3 coding DNA: TGTGCCAGCTCACCGGCCAGAGGCATCTCTACTAGCGGACCTTCGGGGGAGCAGTACTTC.

A few counts support this clone. The chain carries TRBV7-9 and TRBJ2-1; no clear D. V lost 4 bases and J 4 bases, leaving 20 bases between the germline ends. Germline V lookup: CDR1 SEHNR, CDR2 FQNEAQ (reference sequence). The CDR3 is 17 amino acids. CDR3 loop: CASSSPPSGERYNEQFF. The CDR3 bases are TGTGCCAGCAGCTCGCCCCCCTCCGGCGAGAGGTACAATGAGCAGTTCTTC.

The genes are TRBV11-3 and TRBJ2-3; TRBD2 is a possible D gene (5 bases). The CDR3 has 16 residues. Trimming removed 3 bases at V and 1 base at J, with 14 bases between. The germline V gene has CDR1 SGHNT and CDR2 YENEEA. The CDR3 DNA sequence: TGTGCCAGCAGCTTGGTTCTGGAGAGGGGCACAGATACGCAGTATTTT. Translating gives CASSLVLERGTDTQYF.

This chain connects TRBV5-1 to TRBJ2-7; 10 bases map to TRBD2. The J segment lost 2 bases and the V segment lost 0 bases, leaving 2 bases of the junction unmatched. Germline V gives CDR1 SGHRS, CDR2 YFSETQ. This CDR3 spans 15 amino acids. This CDR3 reads CASSLDLAGAYEQYF. The CDR3, as DNA: TGCGCCAGCAGCTTGGACCTAGCGGGGGCCTACGAGCAGTACTTC.

This clone appeared a single time. V usage is TRBV6-5 and J usage is TRBJ2-7; 7 bases are shared with TRBD2. CDR3 length: 14 amino acids. The V and J ends lost 0 bases and 3 bases, in that order; junction bases with no gene match: 2. The germline V gene has CDR1 MNHEY and CDR2 SVGAGI. The CDR3, as DNA: TGTGCCAGCAGTTACTCGCGGGAGCACTACGAGCAGTACTTC. Protein: CASSYSREHYEQYF.

This rearrangement joins TRBV5-6 to TRBJ2-7, with 8 bases identical to TRBD1. Germline-derived CDR1 and CDR2 are SGHDT and YYEEEE. Germline trimming cut 4 bases from V and 5 bases from J; bases unmatched to any gene: 11. The CDR3 consists of 15 residues. The CDR3 reads CASSPDRGITDEQYF. As DNA, the CDR3 is TGTGCCAGCAGCCCAGACAGGGGAATAACGGACGAGCAGTACTTC.

The rearrangement links TRBV29-1 to TRBJ2-7; 7 bases agree with TRBD1. The CDR3 has 14 amino acids. The V gene's germline CDR1 is SQVTM and CDR2 ANQGSEA. After removal of 4 bases from V and 0 bases from J, the junction contained 6 bases not matched to a gene. The CDR3 nucleotides are TGCAGCGTTGCAGGGGGAGTAAGCTCCTACGAGCAGTACTTC. Translated: CSVAGGVSSYEQYF.

J is TRBJ2-5 and V is TRBV25-1; 10 bases align to TRBD1. The J call may not be correct, given that the DNA end is closer to TRBJ2-7. The CDR3 runs to 17 residues. Germline V CDR1 and CDR2: MGHDK, SYGVNS. CDR3 loop: CASSEPLGGQGSHEQYF. Written as DNA, the CDR3 is TGTGCCAGCAGTGAGCCTTTAGGGGGACAGGGGAGCCACGAGCAGTACTTC.

The V and J genes are TRBV15 and TRBJ2-1, with 10 bases that match TRBD2. V gave up 0 bases and J gave up 6 bases; unmatched junction bases: 11. CDR3 length equals 18 residues. CDR1 is LNHNV, CDR2 YYDKDF, per germline (reference sequence). The CDR3 nucleotides are TGTGCCACCAGCAGAGAATTTGTCAGCGGGAGGGTTCCCAATGAGCAGTTCTTC. It translates to CATSREFVSGRVPNEQFF.

This clone occurred a few times. The rearrangement uses TRBV4-3 and TRBJ1-1; possibly TRBD1 for D (6 bases). Germline V gene sequence: CDR1 LGHNA, CDR2 YSLEER. The CDR3 runs to 15 residues. V shed 1 base and J shed 1 base, with 10 bases lying between them. The CDR3 region is CASSQVAGANTEAFF. The CDR3 DNA follows: TGCGCCAGCAGCCAAGTGGCGGGGGCGAACACTGAAGCTTTCTTT.

This clone was recorded once. J is TRBJ2-3 and V is TRBV10-3; 12 bases agree with TRBD2. The CDR3 loop spans 16 amino acids. V shed 6 bases and J 6 bases; nucleotides not matched to a gene: 10. Germline V CDR1 and CDR2: ENHRY, SYGVKD. The CDR3 region is CAIRPGLAGGTDTQYF. In DNA form, the CDR3 reads TGTGCCATCAGACCCGGGCTAGCGGGAGGGACTGATACGCAGTATTTT.

This chain joins TRBV5-6 and TRBJ1-1; D remains ambiguous. The germline CDR1 and CDR2 sequences are SGHDT and YYEEEE. This CDR3 spans 15 amino acids. Trimming took off 1 base at V and 0 bases at J, with 10 bases between the two ends. CDR3 DNA: TGTGCCAGCAGCTTGTTGAGCGGAATGAACACTGAAGCTTTCTTT. It is translated as CASSLLSGMNTEAFF.

This chain links TRBV7-3 with TRBJ2-7, with unresolved D. Germline values: CDR1 SGHTA, CDR2 FQGTGA. V lost 5 bases, J lost 6 bases, and 5 bases lay in between. There are 10 residues in the CDR3. The CDR3, as DNA: TGTGCCAGCAGCCCCCTCGAGCAGTACTTC. Protein: CASSPLEQYF.